This TCR beta chain was recorded in a study of cytomegalovirus exposure and HLA in healthy donors. Findings and caveats of the study: A later analysis associated 15,000 or so TCR beta sequences with HLA alleles at a 0.05 false discovery rate. The HLA-A and HLA-B alleles of most subjects were reportedly predicted accurately from TCR beta sequences.

This clone came up a few times. Its antigen remains unknown. Among the donors, all were healthy bone marrow donors. The primer mix had 60 Vbeta and 13 Jbeta primers. Sequencing used immunoSEQ multiplex PCR; TCRdb keeps in-frame clones, though not all of them. The repertoire includes 95,000 to 130,000 clones, approximately 9.4% of them detected once, and less than 4% sits in the top ten. Per the germline V gene, CDR1 is SNHLY and CDR2 is FYNNEI. The CDR3 runs 15 residues. The J segment lost 6 bases and the V segment lost 6 bases, leaving 9 bases of the junction unmatched. The TCR sequence derives from a man aged 30 to 39 in good health and CMV-seronegative. The sample consisted of PBMCs. The chain employs TRBV2 and TRBJ2-1; TRBD1 matches at 9 bases. The DNA of the CDR3 is TGTGCCAGCAGCCAGGGGGAGACAGGGGGCAATGAGCAGTTCTTC. Encoded protein: CASSQGETGGNEQFF. The whole variable domain, remainder taken from reference TRBV2 and TRBJ2-1, is EPEVTQTPSHQVTQMGQEVILRCVPISNHLYFYWYRQILGQKVEFLVSFYNNEISEKSEIFDDQFSVERPDGSNFTLKIRSTKLEDSAMYFCASSQGETGGNEQFFGPGTRLTVL.